One and the same sample provided the 13 T cell receptor beta chains below, sequenced in a study of cytomegalovirus exposure and HLA in healthy donors. Researchers ran the PCR with 60 Vbeta and 13 Jbeta primers. Assay used: immunoSEQ multiplex PCR; TCRdb lists only in-frame clones, some missing. This table has around 140,000 clones, about 9.2% appearing once. Sequenced input: PBMCs. The origin of the receptors is a woman in her thirties or forties in good health and CMV-seropositive.

This clone was seen more than once but under ten times. The chain uses TRBV21-1 and TRBJ1-2; the D call in the table, TRBD1, was not verified against the DNA. TRBV21-1 is deemed a pseudogene. There are 13 residues in the CDR3. This chain's CDR3 is CASSNPVNYGYTF. CDR3 nucleotides: TGTGCCAGCAGCAACCCAGTTAACTATGGCTACACCTTC.

The chain couples TRBV5-1 to TRBJ2-5; 7 bases are a match to TRBD2. The CDR3 is 16 amino acids. The ends lost 7 bases at V and 4 bases at J; junction bases unmatched: 16. Germline V gives CDR1 SGHRS, CDR2 YFSETQ. CDR3: CASSVGGTTGGETQYF. The CDR3 bases are TGCGCCAGCTCGGTCGGGGGGACCACGGGAGGAGAGACCCAGTACTTC.

The table lists this clone with a few counts. V usage is TRBV11-2 and J usage is TRBJ1-1, with TRBD1 matching 7 bases. This CDR3 is built from 13 residues. J was trimmed by 4 bases and V by 6 bases; bases with no gene match: 5. Germline V gene lookup returns CDR1 SGHAT and CDR2 FQNNGV. The CDR3 bases are TGTGCCAGCAGATTAACAGGGGTCACTGAAGCTTTCTTT. Protein product: CASRLTGVTEAFF.

This clone has only a few counts. The chain carries TRBV27 and TRBJ1-2; 9 nucleotides agree with TRBD1. This CDR3 region has 15 residues. Germline assignment: CDR1 MNHEY and CDR2 SMNVEV (reference sequence). The V segment lost 0 bases and the J segment 7 bases; nucleotides outside the gene matches: 6. This chain's CDR3 is CASSLSPTGGSGYTF. The CDR3 DNA sequence: TGTGCCAGCAGTTTATCTCCGACAGGGGGTTCTGGCTACACCTTC.

The chain has TRBV2 and TRBJ1-2, with 7 bases aligning to TRBD1. CDR3 length equals 13 residues. J was trimmed by 6 bases and V by 6 bases; bases with no gene match: 7. The germline gives CDR1 SNHLY, CDR2 FYNNEI. The CDR3 here is CASRGQTLNGYTF. The CDR3 coding sequence is TGTGCCAGCAGGGGACAGACACTAAATGGCTACACCTTC.

This clone was detected only a few times. CDR3 loop: CASSPLTRETQYF. CDR3 in DNA: TGTGCCAGCAGCCCACTGACACGAGAGACCCAGTACTTC. The J gene is TRBJ2-5, the V gene TRBV11-3; D is ambiguous. This CDR3 is built from 13 residues. Germline V gene lookup returns CDR1 SGHNT and CDR2 YENEEA. The V gene lost 5 bases and the J gene lost 4 bases, with 11 bases spanning the gap.

This clone was recorded a few times. The chain joins TRBV5-1 to TRBJ1-1; TRBD1 is a possible D gene (5 bases). Germline V gene data show CDR1 as SGHRS and CDR2 as YFSETQ. The CDR3 loop spans 16 amino acids. V was cut by 1 base and J by 8 bases, with 21 bases left in between. CDR3 in DNA: TGCGCCAGCAGCTTGTTTGTGGGGGGATCGGGTGGCGAAGCTTTCTTT. Protein: CASSLFVGGSGGEAFF.

The rearrangement uses TRBV5-4 and TRBJ2-5; 10 bases agree with TRBD1. Germline V lookup: CDR1 SGHNT, CDR2 YYREEE (reference sequence). The V and J ends lost 4 bases and 5 bases, in that order; junction bases with no gene match: 2. The CDR3 spans 13 residues. This CDR3 reads CASSKTGGETQYF. As DNA, the CDR3 is TGTGCCAGCAGCAAGACAGGGGGCGAGACCCAGTACTTC.

V is TRBV4-3 and J is TRBJ2-3; 8 positions agree with TRBD2. The J segment lost 5 bases and the V segment lost 1 base, leaving 8 bases of the junction unmatched. The CDR3 has 16 amino acids. Germline V gene data show CDR1 as LGHNA and CDR2 as YSLEER. CDR3 loop: CASSQGTRGGKDTQYF. CDR3 in DNA: TGCGCCAGCAGCCAAGGTACTCGGGGGGGTAAAGATACGCAGTATTTT.

This clone occurred a few times. The rearrangement joins TRBV6-1 to TRBJ2-7; TRBD2 aligns across 7 bases. Germline V gene lookup returns CDR1 MNHNS and CDR2 SASEGT. Losses at the gene ends were 11 bases for V and 0 bases for J; bases not matched to a gene: 10. The CDR3 runs 14 residues. The CDR3 nucleotides are TGTGCCGCTTCCTGGGGGGGGACCTCCTACGAGCAGTACTTC. It codes for CAASWGGTSYEQYF.

This clone was counted only a few times. This chain joins TRBV7-9 and TRBJ2-1, with 16 nucleotides matching TRBD2. The J segment lost 6 bases and the V segment lost 5 bases, leaving 7 bases of the junction unmatched. Per germline, CDR1 SEHNR and CDR2 FQNEAQ (reference sequence). The CDR3 has 17 residues. CDR3 coding DNA: TGTGCCAGCAGCACCGGGACTAGCGGGGGGGCCTTCAATGAGCAGTTCTTC. Its translation is CASSTGTSGGAFNEQFF.

The V call is TRBV6-4, the J call TRBJ1-1, with 10 bases identical to TRBD1. This CDR3 has 15 residues. Germline loops: CDR1 MRHNA, CDR2 SNTAGT. With 6 bases clipped from V and 5 bases from J, the junction kept 9 bases outside the gene matches. CDR3 nucleotide sequence: TGTGCCAGCAGGGCCGGACAGGGGGTGGGGACTGAAGCTTTCTTT. Its protein is CASRAGQGVGTEAFF.

This clone was observed a handful of times. The V gene is TRBV5-1, the J gene TRBJ2-7, with TRBD1 matching over 11 bases. This CDR3 has 16 amino acids. J was trimmed by 2 bases and V by 4 bases; bases with no gene match: 8. Germline V lookup: CDR1 SGHRS, CDR2 YFSETQ. CDR3 coding DNA: TGCGCCAGCAGCCCGGAGGGGACAGGGGGTGCCTACGAGCAGTACTTC. Its translation is CASSPEGTGGAYEQYF.